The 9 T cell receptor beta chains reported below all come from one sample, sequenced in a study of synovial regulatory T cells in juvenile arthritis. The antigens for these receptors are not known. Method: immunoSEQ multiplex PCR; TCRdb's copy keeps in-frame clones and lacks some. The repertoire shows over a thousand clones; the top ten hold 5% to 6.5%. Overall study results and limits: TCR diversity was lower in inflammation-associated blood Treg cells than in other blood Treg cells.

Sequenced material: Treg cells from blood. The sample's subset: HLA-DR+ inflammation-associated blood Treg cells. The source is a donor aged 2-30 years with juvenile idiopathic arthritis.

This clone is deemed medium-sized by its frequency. CDR3 in amino acids: CASSFRLLQETQYF. The chain links TRBV19 to TRBJ2-5. Germline V gene lookup returns CDR1 LNHDA and CDR2 SQIVND (reference sequence). The CDR3 covers 14 residues. No DNA has been recorded.

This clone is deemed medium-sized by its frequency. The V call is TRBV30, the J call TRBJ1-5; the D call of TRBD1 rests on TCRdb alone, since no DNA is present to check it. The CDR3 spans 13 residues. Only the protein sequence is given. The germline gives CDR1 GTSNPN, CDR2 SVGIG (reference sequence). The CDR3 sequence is CAWSNRGSQPQHF.

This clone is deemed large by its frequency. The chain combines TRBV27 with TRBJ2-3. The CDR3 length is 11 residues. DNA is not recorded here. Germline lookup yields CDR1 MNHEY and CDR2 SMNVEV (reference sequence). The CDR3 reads CASSYGDTQYF.

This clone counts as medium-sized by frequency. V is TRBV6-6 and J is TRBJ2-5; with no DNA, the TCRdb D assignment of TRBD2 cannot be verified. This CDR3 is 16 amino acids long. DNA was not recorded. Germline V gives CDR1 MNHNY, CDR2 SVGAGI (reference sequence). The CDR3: CASSYPGLAGEETQYF.

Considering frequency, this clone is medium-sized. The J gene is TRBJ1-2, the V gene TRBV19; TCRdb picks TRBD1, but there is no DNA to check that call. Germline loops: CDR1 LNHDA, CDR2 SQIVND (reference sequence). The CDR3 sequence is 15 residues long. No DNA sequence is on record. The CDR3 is CASSPATGFNYGYTF.

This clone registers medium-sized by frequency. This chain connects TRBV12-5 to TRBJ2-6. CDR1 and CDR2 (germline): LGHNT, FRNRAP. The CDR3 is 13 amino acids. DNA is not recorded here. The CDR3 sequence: CASGSSGANVLTF.

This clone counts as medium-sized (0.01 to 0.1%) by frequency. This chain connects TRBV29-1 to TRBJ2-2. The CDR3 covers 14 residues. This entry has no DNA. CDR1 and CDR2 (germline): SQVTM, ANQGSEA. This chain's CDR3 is CSVLVRGEAGELFF.

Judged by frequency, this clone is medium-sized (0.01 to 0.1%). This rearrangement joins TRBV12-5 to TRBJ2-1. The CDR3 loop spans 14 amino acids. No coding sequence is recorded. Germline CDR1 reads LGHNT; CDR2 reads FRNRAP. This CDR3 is CASGLTGLYNEQFF. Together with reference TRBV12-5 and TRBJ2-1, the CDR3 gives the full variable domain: DARVTQTPRHKVTEMGQEVTMRCQPILGHNTVFWYRQTMMQGLELLAYFRNRAPLDDSGMPKDRFSAEMPDATLATLKIQPSEPRDSAVYFCASGLTGLYNEQFFGPGTRLTVL.

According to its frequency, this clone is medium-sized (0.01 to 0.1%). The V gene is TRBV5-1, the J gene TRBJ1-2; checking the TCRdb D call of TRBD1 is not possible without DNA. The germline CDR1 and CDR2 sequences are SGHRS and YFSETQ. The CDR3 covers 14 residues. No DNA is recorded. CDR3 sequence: CASSSGQGAHGYTF. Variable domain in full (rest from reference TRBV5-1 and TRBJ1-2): KAGVTQTPRYLIKTRGQQVTLSCSPISGHRSVSWYQQTPGQGLQFLFEYFSETQRNKGNFPGRFSGRQFSNSRSEMNVSTLELGDSALYLCASSSGQGAHGYTFGSGTRLTVV.